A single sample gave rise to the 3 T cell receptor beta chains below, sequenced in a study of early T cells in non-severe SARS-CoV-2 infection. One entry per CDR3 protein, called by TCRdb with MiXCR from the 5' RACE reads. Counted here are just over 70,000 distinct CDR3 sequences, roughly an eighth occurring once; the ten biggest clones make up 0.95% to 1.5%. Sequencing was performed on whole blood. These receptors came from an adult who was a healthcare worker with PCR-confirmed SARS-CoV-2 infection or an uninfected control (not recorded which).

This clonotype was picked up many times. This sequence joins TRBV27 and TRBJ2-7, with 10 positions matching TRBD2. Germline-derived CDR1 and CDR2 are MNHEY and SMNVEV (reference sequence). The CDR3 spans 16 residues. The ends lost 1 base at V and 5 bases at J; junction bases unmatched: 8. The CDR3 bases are TGTGCCAGCAGTTTATTCTTTTCTAGCGGGAGTAACGAGCAGTACTTC. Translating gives CASSLFFSSGSNEQYF.

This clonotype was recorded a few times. The CDR3: CSARDGAQQMETQYF. The CDR3, as DNA: TGCAGTGCTAGAGATGGGGCCCAACAGATGGAGACCCAGTACTTC. The chain joins TRBV20-1 to TRBJ2-5; TRBD1 is a possible D gene (5 bases). The V and J ends lost 0 bases and 5 bases respectively, with 16 bases between them. CDR3 length: 15 residues. CDR1 is DFQATT and CDR2 is SNEGSKA in the germline V gene (reference sequence).

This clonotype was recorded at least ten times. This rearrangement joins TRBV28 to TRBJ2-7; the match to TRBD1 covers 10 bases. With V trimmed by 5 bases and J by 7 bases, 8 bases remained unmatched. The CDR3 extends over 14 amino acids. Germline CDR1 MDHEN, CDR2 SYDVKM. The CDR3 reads CASSTGTGVLEQYF. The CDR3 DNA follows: TGTGCCAGCAGTACCGGGACAGGGGTATTAGAGCAGTACTTC.